The 5 T cell receptor beta chains in this list originate from one sample, sequenced in a study of OX40 agonist ivuxolimab in advanced cancers. Library method: the immunoSEQ multiplex PCR assay. TCRdb took this table from immuneACCESS and kept in-frame rearrangements with V and J called. Such tables lack part of the clones; where checked against another copy, unresolved V genes explain under half of the gap, and the rest is unexplained. Within this sample are over 150,000 clones, with around 94% of them counted one time only. The biggest ten clones account for approximately 0.32% of the sample. The sample here was CD4+ or CD8+ T cells sorted from blood, taken in a trial of the OX40 agonist ivuxolimab. The source of these receptors is an adult with an advanced solid tumor such as melanoma, head and neck, liver or kidney cancer.

This clone appeared once. The J gene is TRBJ2-5, the V gene TRBV18; D could derive from TRBD1 or TRBD2 (6 bases each). Trimming cost V 3 bases and J 5 bases, with 10 bases left between them. The CDR3 covers 13 residues. From germline, CDR1 is KGHSH and CDR2 LQKENI. CDR3 region: CASSPQGRETQYF. For the CDR3, the DNA is TGTGCCAGCTCACCTCAGGGGAGGGAGACCCAGTACTTC.

This sequence joins TRBV6-5 and TRBJ1-2, with D possibly being TRBD1 (6 bases). Looked up from germline, CDR1 is MNHEY and CDR2 is SVGAGI. The CDR3 runs 13 residues. Trimming left V 6 bases short and J 4 bases short, with 12 bases between. CDR3 in DNA: TGTGCCAGCAGGCCTGGGACACCCTATGGCTACACCTTC. This translates into CASRPGTPYGYTF.

CDR3 sequence: CASSPGQGRSGQPQHF. The CDR3 DNA is TGCGCCAGCAGCCCGGGACAGGGTCGGTCGGGCCAGCCCCAGCATTTT. The genes are TRBV4-1 and TRBJ1-5; the match to TRBD1 covers 9 bases. CDR3 size: 16 residues. J gave up 7 bases and V 4 bases, and 11 bases lay outside the gene matches. Germline lookup yields CDR1 MGHRA and CDR2 YSYEKL.

The J gene is TRBJ2-1, the V gene TRBV29-1, with 7 bases fitting TRBD1. The CDR3 is 13 amino acids. In germline, CDR1 is SQVTM, CDR2 ANQGSEA. The ends lost 7 bases at V and 9 bases at J; junction bases unmatched: 12. CDR3 loop: CSAKKGADLEQFF. The CDR3 region has the DNA TGCAGCGCAAAAAAGGGGGCGGACCTTGAGCAGTTCTTC.

The CDR3 DNA follows: TGCGCCAGCAGCCAGGGACAGGGAGGTAACTATGGCTACACCTTC. Translating gives CASSQGQGGNYGYTF. The chain carries TRBV5-1 and TRBJ1-2; TRBD1 matches at 9 bases. This CDR3 is 15 amino acids long. The germline V gene has CDR1 SGHRS and CDR2 YFSETQ. J gave up 1 base and V 4 bases, and 5 bases lay outside the gene matches.